The clone carrying this T cell receptor beta chain appeared a few times. Its cognate antigen is unknown. Through a sample-barcoded 5' primer and a J-beta primer mix, a second PCR was run for roughly 6 to 11 cycles. Every sample returned 3 million or more CDR3-containing paired-end reads. MiXCR, applied by TCRdb to the 5' RACE reads, yields one record per CDR3 protein. Of around 940,000 distinct CDR3 sequences in the sample, roughly 51% were seen once. This entry is derived from a study of blood T cells in healthy people across ages. The study, taken as a whole, reports: There was a strong correlation between TCR beta diversity and naive T cell percentage.

From germline, CDR1 is SQVTM and CDR2 ANQGSEA. After removal of 5 bases from V and 1 base from J, the junction contained 5 bases not matched to a gene. CDR3 length: 15 amino acids. Ranging in age from roughly 6 to 90, the donors were healthy Caucasian individuals from Russia. Each donor's blood draw was 7.5 to 10 milliliters of peripheral blood. The material sequenced was blood. The chain is built from TRBV29-1 and TRBJ2-5; 12 nucleotides match TRBD2. The sequence was obtained from a woman aged 60-75 years in good health. The chain's CDR3 is CSVKPSGRVQETQYF. Here the CDR3 DNA reads TGCAGCGTTAAACCTAGCGGGAGGGTCCAAGAGACCCAGTACTTC. The full variable domain, completed using reference TRBV29-1 and TRBJ2-5, is SAVISQKPSRDICQRGTSLTIQCQVDSQVTMMFWYRQQPGQSLTLIATANQGSEATYESGFVIDKFPISRPNLTFSTLTVSNMSPEDSSIYLCSVKPSGRVQETQYFGPGTRLLVL.